This T cell receptor (beta chain) was retrieved from a study of shared clonotypes between healthy human individuals. Between the trimmed V and J ends, which lost 3 bases and 10 bases, there was a span of 13 bases. CDR3 length equals 13 residues. The germline V gene has CDR1 LNHDA and CDR2 SQIVND (reference sequence). The table lists this clone with a few counts. This table comes from immunoSEQ multiplex PCR, and its TCRdb copy is limited to in-frame clones, with some not included. The sample consists of about 1 million clones, about 80% of them appearing once. Sequencing was performed on memory CD4+ T cells sorted from blood. Subset described: CD45RA-negative fraction. This clonotype was sampled from a man between 18 and 35 years old in good health. V and J are TRBV19 and TRBJ2-1, with D uncertain. The CDR3 loop reads CASSITLLREQFF. The CDR3 nucleotides read TGTGCCAGTAGTATTACACTCCTCAGGGAGCAGTTCTTC.